The entry below describes one T cell receptor beta chain. The specificity of this receptor is unknown. The sample holds no much larger clone one base away, and base qualities are not on file. The same CDR3 is also encoded by other DNA sequences in this sample. The sample originates from a study of blood T cell repertoires in COVID-19 (TCRdb year 2020). Broadly, across the study: Samples covering the acute and convalescent phases of COVID-19 were provided by collaborators in the United States, Italy and Spain. The material from the prospective study consisted of cDNA or gDNA derived from T cells, B-cell-depleted T cells, or PBMCs. The dataset comprised deeply sampled blood TCRbeta repertoires from subjects exposed to, actively infected with, or recovered from COVID-19. A freely available public database, intended as a resource for researchers studying the immune response to SARS-CoV-2, is where the repertoires were released. Samples were obtained from the ongoing ImmuneRACE study (first 160 participants) and from over 1,000 subjects provided by 6 global collaborators. Nearly every sample came with metadata listing a de-identified subject ID, COVID-19 status, age in years and sex. Where available, HLA class I and class II types were taken from metadata supplied by the sample provider and were not determined by assay-based typing.

TCRbeta CDR3 regions were amplified from genomic DNA using the immunoSEQ Assay, a bias-controlled multiplex PCR. The published analysis was carried out like this. The number of nucleated cells in each sample was estimated from the amplification of reference gene primers within the assay. To quantify the absolute abundance of each unique TCRbeta CDR3 rearrangement, sequence reads were collapsed and filtered. For each sample, productive Simpson clonality was calculated as the square root of Simpson's diversity index across productive rearrangements. Sourced from immuneACCESS, this table was stored by TCRdb with only in-frame sequences that have V and J called. A share of the clones is absent; for the studies checked, an unresolved V gene accounts for under half, and the remainder has no known explanation. V and J calls and clone size follow that table, whereas D and trimming were derived from the DNA. The sample table contains some 130,000 clones; only one count was recorded for 80% to 90% of them. 2% to 2.5% of the sample rests with the top ten.

What the study reported, not specific to this receptor: The quantity of clinical and demographic metadata differed by source and by participant and was supplied without curation.

CDR1 is given as SGHNT and CDR2 as YENEEA, both from the germline V gene. V lost 1 base and J lost 2 bases, and the count of bases not matched to a germline gene is 4. Its CDR3 holds 17 amino acids, cysteine through phenylalanine. The kept DNA is CDR3 alone, 51 bases in frame from the first base. Participants in the prospective study were aged 18 to 89 years, lived in about two dozen United States geographic areas, and enrolled through a virtual design. In the prospective study, cohorts were assigned on the basis of participant-reported clinical history obtained from a screening survey and a study questionnaire. ImmuneRACE Cohort 3 recovered participants were defined by two consecutive negative NP/OP PCR tests, healthcare professional clearance, or symptom resolution. Each participant in the prospective study had whole blood, serum and a nasopharyngeal or oropharyngeal swab collected by mobile phlebotomists. Over a roughly two-month period, participants in the prospective study had the option of providing additional blood draws and questionnaires. Before DNA extraction, blood samples from the prospective study were shipped at room temperature or frozen.

The chain employs TRBV11-3 and TRBJ2-5; 13 bases in between match TRBD2. Sequenced material: PBMCs or T cells enriched from blood (not recorded which). The TCR sequence derives from a woman aged 50 to 65 who had recovered from COVID-19. Here is the DNA: TGTGCCAGCAGCTTAGGGACTAGCGGGGGAACTCAAGAGACCCAGTACTTC. Its protein is CASSLGTSGGTQETQYF.